This TCR beta chain was captured by sequencing in a study of shared clonotypes between healthy human individuals. The data were produced by immunoSEQ multiplex PCR, yet TCRdb's version contains in-frame clones alone and is incomplete. In the table there are more than 1.2 million clones, approximately 98.5% of which are singletons. Per the germline V gene, CDR1 is MDHEN and CDR2 is SYDVKM. The CDR3 has 14 residues. The V end was cut by 4 bases, the J end by 9 bases, with 16 bases between. This sequence originates from a young man in good health. The chain joins TRBV28 to TRBJ2-1; D is perhaps TRBD1 (6 bases). Sequencing input: naive CD4+ T cells sorted from blood. Subset reported: CD45RA+ positively selected. In DNA form, the CDR3 reads TGTGCCAGCAGTTCCCACTACAGGGAGTCTGAGCAGTTCTTC. Translating it yields CASSSHYRESEQFF.